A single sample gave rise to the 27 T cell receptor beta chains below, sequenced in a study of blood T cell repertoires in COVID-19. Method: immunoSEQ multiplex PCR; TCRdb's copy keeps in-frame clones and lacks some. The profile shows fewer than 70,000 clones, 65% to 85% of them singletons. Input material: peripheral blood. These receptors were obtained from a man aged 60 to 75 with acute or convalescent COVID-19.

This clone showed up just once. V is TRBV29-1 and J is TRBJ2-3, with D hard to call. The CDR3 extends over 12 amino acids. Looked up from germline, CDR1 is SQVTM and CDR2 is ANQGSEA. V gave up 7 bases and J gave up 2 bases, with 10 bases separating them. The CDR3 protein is CSAHGFTDTQYF. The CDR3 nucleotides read TGCAGCGCTCACGGGTTCACAGATACGCAGTATTTT.

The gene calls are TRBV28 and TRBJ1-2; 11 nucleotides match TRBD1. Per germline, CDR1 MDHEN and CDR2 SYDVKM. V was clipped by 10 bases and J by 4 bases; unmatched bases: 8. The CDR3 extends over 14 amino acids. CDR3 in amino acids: CATDWTGGGYGYTF. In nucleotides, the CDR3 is TGTGCCACGGACTGGACAGGGGGCGGCTATGGCTACACCTTC.

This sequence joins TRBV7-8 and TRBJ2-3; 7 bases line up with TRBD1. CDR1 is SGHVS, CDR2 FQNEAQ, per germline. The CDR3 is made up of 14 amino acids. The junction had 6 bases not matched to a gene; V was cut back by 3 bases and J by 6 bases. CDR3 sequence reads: CASSFRDRSDTQYF. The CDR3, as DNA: TGTGCCAGCAGCTTCCGGGACAGAAGTGATACGCAGTATTTT.

The CDR3 protein is CATSSEGETQYF. Here the CDR3 DNA reads TGTGCCACCAGCTCCGAGGGAGAGACCCAGTACTTC. The chain is built from TRBV15 and TRBJ2-5; maybe TRBD2 (5 bases). The CDR3 length is 12 residues. V was cut by 5 bases and J by 4 bases, with 8 bases left in between. CDR1 LNHNV and CDR2 YYDKDF come from the germline V gene (reference sequence).

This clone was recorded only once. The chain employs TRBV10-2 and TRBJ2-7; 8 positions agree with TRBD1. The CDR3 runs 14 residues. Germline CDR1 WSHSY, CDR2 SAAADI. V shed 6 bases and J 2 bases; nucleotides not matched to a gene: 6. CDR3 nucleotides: TGCGCCAGCAGCCAACAGGGGGTCACCTACGAGCAGTACTTC. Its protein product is CASSQQGVTYEQYF.

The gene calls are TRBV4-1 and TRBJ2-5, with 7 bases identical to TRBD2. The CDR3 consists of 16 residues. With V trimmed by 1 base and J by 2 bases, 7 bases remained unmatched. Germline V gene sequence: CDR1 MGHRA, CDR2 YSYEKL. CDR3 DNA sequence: TGCGCCAGCAGCCAAGGTGTCGCTAGCGGACAAGAGACCCAGTACTTC. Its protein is CASSQGVASGQETQYF.

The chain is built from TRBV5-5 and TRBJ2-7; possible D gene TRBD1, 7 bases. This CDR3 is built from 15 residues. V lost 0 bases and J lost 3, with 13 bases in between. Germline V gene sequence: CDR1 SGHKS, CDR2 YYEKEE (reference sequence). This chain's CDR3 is CASSLGAGQFYEQYF. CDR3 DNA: TGTGCCAGCAGCTTGGGGGCGGGACAGTTCTACGAGCAGTACTTC.

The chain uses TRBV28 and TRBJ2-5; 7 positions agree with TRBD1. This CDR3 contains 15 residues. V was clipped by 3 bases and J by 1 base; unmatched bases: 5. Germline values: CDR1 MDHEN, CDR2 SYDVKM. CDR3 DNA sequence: TGTGCCAGCAGTTTGGGTACAGGGGCCCAAGAGACCCAGTACTTC. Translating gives CASSLGTGAQETQYF.

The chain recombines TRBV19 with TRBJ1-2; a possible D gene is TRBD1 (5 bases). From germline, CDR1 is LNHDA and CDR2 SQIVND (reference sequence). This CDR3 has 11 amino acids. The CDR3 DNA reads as TGTTCAGCCGGGGGGTACTATGGCTACACCTTC. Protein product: CSAGGYYGYTF.

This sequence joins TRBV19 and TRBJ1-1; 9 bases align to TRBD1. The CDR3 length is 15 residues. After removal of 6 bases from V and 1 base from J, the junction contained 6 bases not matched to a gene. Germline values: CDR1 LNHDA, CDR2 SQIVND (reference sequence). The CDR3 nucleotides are TGTGCCAGTAGCCGGACAGGGGCGGGGAACACTGAAGCTTTCTTT. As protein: CASSRTGAGNTEAFF.

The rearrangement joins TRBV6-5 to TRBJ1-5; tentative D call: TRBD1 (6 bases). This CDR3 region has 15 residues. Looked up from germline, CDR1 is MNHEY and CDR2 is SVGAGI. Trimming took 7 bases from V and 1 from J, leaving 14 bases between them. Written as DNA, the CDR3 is TGTGCCAGCACAGACGGGGGGCAGAGCAATCAGCCCCAGCATTTT. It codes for CASTDGGQSNQPQHF.

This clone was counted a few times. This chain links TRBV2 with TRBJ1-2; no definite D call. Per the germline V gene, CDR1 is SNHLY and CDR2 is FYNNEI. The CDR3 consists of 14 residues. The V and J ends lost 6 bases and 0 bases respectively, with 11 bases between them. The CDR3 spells CASRLIQANYGYTF. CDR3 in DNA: TGTGCCAGCAGACTAATTCAAGCTAACTATGGCTACACCTTC.

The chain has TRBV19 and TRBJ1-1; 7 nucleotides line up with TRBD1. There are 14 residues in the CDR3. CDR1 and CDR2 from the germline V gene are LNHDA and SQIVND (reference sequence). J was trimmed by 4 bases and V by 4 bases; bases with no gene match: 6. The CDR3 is CASSNTGAGTEAFF. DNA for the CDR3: TGTGCCAGTAGTAACACAGGGGCGGGCACTGAAGCTTTCTTT.

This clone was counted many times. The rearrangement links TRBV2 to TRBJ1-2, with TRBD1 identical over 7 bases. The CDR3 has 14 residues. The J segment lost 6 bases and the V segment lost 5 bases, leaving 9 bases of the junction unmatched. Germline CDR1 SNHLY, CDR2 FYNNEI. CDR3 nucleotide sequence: TGTGCCAGCAGTCTGGACAGGTCCTCCGATGGCTACACCTTC. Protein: CASSLDRSSDGYTF. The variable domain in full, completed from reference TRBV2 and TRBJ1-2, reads EPEVTQTPSHQVTQMGQEVILRCVPISNHLYFYWYRQILGQKVEFLVSFYNNEISEKSEIFDDQFSVERPDGSNFTLKIRSTKLEDSAMYFCASSLDRSSDGYTFGSGTRLTVV.

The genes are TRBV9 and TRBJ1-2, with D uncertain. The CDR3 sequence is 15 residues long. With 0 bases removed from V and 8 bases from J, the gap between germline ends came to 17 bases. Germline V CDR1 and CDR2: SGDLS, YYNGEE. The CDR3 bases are TGTGCCAGCAGCGTAGACTGGGGTGAGGAGGTCGGCTACACCTTC. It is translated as CASSVDWGEEVGYTF.

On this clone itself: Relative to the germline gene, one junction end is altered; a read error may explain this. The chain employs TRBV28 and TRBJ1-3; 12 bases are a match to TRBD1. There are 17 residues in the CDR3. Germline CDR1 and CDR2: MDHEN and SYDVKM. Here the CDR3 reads CASRLFSGQGAGNTIYF. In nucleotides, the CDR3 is TGTGCCAGCAGATTATTCTCGGGACAGGGGGCCGGAAACACCATATATTTT.

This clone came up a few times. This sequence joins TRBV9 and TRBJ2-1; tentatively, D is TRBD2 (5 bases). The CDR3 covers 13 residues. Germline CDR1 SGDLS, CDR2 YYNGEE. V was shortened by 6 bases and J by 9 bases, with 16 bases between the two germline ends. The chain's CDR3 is CASTNPNEGEQFF. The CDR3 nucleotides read TGTGCCAGCACCAATCCTAATGAGGGTGAGCAGTTCTTC. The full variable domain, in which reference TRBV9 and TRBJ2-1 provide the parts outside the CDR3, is DSGVTQTPKHLITATGQRVTLRCSPRSGDLSVYWYQQSLDQGLQFLIQYYNGEERAKGNILERFSAQQFPDLHSELNLSSLELGDSALYFCASTNPNEGEQFFGPGTRLTVL.

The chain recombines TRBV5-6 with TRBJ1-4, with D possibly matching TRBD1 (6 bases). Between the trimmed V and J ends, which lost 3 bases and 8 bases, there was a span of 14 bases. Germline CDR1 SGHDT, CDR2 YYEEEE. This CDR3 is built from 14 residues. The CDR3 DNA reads TGTGCCAGCAGCTCGAGGGGGAGGGGAGAAAAACTGTTTTTT. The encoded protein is CASSSRGRGEKLFF.

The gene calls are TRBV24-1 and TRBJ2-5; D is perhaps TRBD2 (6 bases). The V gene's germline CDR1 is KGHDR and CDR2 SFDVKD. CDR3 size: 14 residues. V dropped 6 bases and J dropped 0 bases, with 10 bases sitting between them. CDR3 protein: CATSQGGDQETQYF. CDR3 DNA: TGTGCCACCAGTCAGGGAGGAGACCAAGAGACCCAGTACTTC.

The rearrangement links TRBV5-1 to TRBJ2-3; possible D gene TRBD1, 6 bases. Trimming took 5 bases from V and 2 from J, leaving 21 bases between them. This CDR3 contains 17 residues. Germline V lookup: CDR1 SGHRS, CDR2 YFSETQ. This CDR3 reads CASSLTFRTATTDTQYF. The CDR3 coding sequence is TGCGCCAGCAGTCTTACATTCCGGACAGCCACCACAGATACGCAGTATTTT.

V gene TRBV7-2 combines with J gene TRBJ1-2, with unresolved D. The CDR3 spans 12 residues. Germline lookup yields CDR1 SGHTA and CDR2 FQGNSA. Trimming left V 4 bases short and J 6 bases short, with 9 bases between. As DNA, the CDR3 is TGTGCCAGCAGCTACTGGTTGGATGGCTACACCTTC. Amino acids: CASSYWLDGYTF. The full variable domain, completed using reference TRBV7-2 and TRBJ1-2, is GAGVSQSPSNKVTEKGKDVELRCDPISGHTALYWYRQSLGQGLEFLIYFQGNSAPDKSGLPSDRFSAERTGGSVSTLTIQRTQQEDSAVYLCASSYWLDGYTFGSGTRLTVV.

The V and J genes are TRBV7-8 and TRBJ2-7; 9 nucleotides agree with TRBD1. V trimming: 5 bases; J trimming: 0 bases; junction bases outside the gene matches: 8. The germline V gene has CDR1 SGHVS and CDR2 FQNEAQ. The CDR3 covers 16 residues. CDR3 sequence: CASSPLTGGLSYEQYF. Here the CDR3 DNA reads TGTGCCAGCAGCCCTTTGACAGGGGGTCTCTCCTACGAGCAGTACTTC.

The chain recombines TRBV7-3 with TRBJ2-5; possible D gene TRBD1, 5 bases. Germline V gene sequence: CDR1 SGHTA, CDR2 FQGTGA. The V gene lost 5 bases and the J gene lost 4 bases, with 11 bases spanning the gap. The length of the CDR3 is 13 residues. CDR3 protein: CASSLQRGETQYF. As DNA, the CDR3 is TGTGCCAGCAGCCTGCAAAGGGGAGAGACCCAGTACTTC.

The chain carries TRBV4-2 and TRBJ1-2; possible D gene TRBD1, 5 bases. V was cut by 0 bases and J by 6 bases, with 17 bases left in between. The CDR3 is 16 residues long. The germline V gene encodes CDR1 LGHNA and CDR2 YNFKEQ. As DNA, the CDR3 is TGTGCCAGCAGCCAAGACGTGGTAGGAGGGGAGAATGGCTACACCTTC. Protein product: CASSQDVVGGENGYTF.

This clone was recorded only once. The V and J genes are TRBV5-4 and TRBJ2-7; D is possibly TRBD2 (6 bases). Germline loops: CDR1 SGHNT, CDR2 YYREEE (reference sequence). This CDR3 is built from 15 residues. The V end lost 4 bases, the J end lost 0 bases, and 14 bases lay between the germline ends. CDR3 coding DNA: TGTGCCAGCAGCGATCTAGGAGGGGCCTCCTACGAGCAGTACTTC. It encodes CASSDLGGASYEQYF.

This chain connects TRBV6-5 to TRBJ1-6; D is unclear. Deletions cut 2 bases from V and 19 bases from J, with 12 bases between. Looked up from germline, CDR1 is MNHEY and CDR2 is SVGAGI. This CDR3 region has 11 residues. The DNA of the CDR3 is TGTGCCAGCAGTTACGAGGGCCTCACTCACTTT. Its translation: CASSYEGLTHF.

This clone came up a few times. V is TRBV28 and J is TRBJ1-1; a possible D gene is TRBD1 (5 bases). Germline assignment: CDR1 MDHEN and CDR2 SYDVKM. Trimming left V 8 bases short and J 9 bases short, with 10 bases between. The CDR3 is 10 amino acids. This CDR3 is CASSGRQAFF. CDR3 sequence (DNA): TGTGCCAGCTCAGGGAGGCAAGCTTTCTTT.